This T cell receptor beta chain was found in a study of OX40 agonist ivuxolimab in advanced cancers. Study-level background: The dose of intravenous ivuxolimab that patients received every 2 weeks ranged from 0.01 to 10 mg/kg. Checkpoint inhibitors had been given previously to 40% of patients. Partial responses occurred in Three dose-escalation patients, one with hepatocellular carcinoma and two with cutaneous melanoma. Regarding the study as a whole: The mean number of expanded clones was higher in CD8+ T cells than in CD4+.

The V and J ends lost 6 bases and 8 bases respectively, with 10 bases between them. Germline V gene lookup returns CDR1 MDHEN and CDR2 SYDVKM. This CDR3 has 11 residues. As to this clone: Its antigen is not known.

Sequenced by immunoSEQ multiplex PCR; TCRdb stores in-frame clones only, minus some. The table shows some 90,000 clones, with less than 95% occurring only once. The chain employs TRBV28 and TRBJ1-2; D is uncertain. The clonotype was recovered from an adult with an advanced solid tumor such as melanoma, head and neck, liver or kidney cancer. This specimen was CD4+ or CD8+ T cells sorted from blood, taken in a trial of the OX40 agonist ivuxolimab. CDR3 nucleotides: TGTGCCAGCAGACCTCGTAGGGGCTACACCTTC. Translation: CASRPRRGYTF.